This T cell receptor (beta chain) was sequenced in a study of beta chain features in type 1 diabetes. Expressed TCRB transcripts were sequenced because the entire RNA isolate underwent reverse transcription. Assay used: immunoSEQ multiplex PCR; TCRdb lists only in-frame clones, some missing. The sample has hundreds of thousands of clones, roughly a sixth seen once; the top ten hold around 0.02%. This CDR3 is built from 15 residues. Trimming took 4 bases from V and 4 from J; bases not matched to a gene: 9. Germline-derived CDR1 and CDR2 are KGHSH and LQKENI. The sequenced sample consisted of naive CD4+ T cells from blood. The chain recombines TRBV18 with TRBJ2-5; TRBD1 aligns across 7 bases. The sequence derives from a woman younger than 30 in good health. The CDR3 nucleotides read TGTGCCAGCTCACGAGGGGGCGCGACTGGAGAGACCCAGTACTTC. Its protein product is CASSRGGATGETQYF.